This TCR beta chain is from a study of T cell responses to AZD1222 COVID-19 vaccine (dated by TCRdb to 2020 to 2022). About the study as a whole: AZD1222 recipients whose second dose came at about 4 weeks and those whose second dose came at about 12 weeks were combined into one group, since spike-specific TCR depth and breadth did not differ between the two schedules. A total of just over 230 trial participants underwent TCR sequencing, of whom some 210 received two doses of AZD1222 and 26 received two doses of the MenACWY control vaccine. Trial participants were enrolled into age subgroups of 18-55, 56-69 and 70-plus years, which contained 148, 28 and 57 TCR-sequenced participants, respectively.

The germline V gene yields MNHNS for CDR1 and SASEGT for CDR2. From cysteine to phenylalanine, the CDR3 is 13 amino acids long. Left in the record is the CDR3 DNA by itself, 39 bases read in frame from the first base. The junction shows trimming of 2 bases on V and 8 bases on J, plus 7 bases between the germline ends. As regards this clone: Its antigen has not been determined. No base quality information exists; no much larger clone differs at one position.

The CDR3 regions of human TCRbeta chains were analyzed by immunosequencing. In the paper's pipeline: TCRs in the repertoires were compared against a reference library of SARS-CoV-2-specific TCRs that had been generated with the MIRA antigen-specificity platform. Breadth meant the fraction of unique TCRs that were SARS-CoV-2-associated, whereas depth meant the fraction of total T cells that were SARS-CoV-2-associated. Using the MIRA data, each spike-specific TCR was assigned both to the spike region to which the TCR was reactive and to a CD4 or CD8 class. Log10-transformed breadth and depth values were compared by one-way ANOVA with Sidak's multiple comparisons tests. Drawn from immuneACCESS, this table holds only the in-frame rearrangements with V and J called that TCRdb kept. Clones are partly lost; checked studies trace under half to an unresolved V gene and leave the rest unexplained. That table supplies the V and J calls and clone size; D and trimming were determined from the DNA. The sample data list tens of thousands of clones, and around three quarters of these were observed just once. The ten biggest clones cover about 3.9% of the sample.

What the authors observed across the whole study: Spike-specific TCR breadth and depth rose significantly after two AZD1222 doses compared with day 0 and with MenACWY recipients. Reportedly, almost half of the unique spike-specific TCRs recognized epitopes lying outside the regions that are mutated in the B.1.351 and B.1.1.7 variants. No day 14 peak-response samples were available, so repertoires were characterized only after the peak T cell response. In the small 56-69-year group, the increase in depth fell short of significance, most likely because of low power. Most participants were white British and females outnumbered males, and the authors suggested that clonal diversity may have been underestimated. Conclusions about previously exposed vaccinees were limited because only six or seven AZD1222 recipients were SARS-CoV-2 seropositive at baseline. Vaccine-associated CD4 TCRs spanned the whole spike protein, with dominant responses in regions 160-218 and 743-854.

Per the publication, the time point label means: baseline before first vaccination. Samples from vaccinated people were obtained from the UK trials COV001 and COV002, which included a single-blind randomized controlled phase 2/3 trial of AZD1222 (ChAdOx1 nCoV-19) in healthy adults. Trial participant PBMC samples were collected at day 0 and day 28 after the second dose for TCRbeta chain sequencing. This receptor chain uses TRBV6-1 and TRBJ1-6; confidence is insufficient to name the D gene. Sample: peripheral blood, taken on day 0 of AZD1222 vaccination. This receptor was taken from an adult in good health. The CDR3 sequence is CASSEPADSPLHF. The DNA sequence follows: TGTGCCAGCAGTGAACCGGCGGATTCACCCCTCCACTTT.